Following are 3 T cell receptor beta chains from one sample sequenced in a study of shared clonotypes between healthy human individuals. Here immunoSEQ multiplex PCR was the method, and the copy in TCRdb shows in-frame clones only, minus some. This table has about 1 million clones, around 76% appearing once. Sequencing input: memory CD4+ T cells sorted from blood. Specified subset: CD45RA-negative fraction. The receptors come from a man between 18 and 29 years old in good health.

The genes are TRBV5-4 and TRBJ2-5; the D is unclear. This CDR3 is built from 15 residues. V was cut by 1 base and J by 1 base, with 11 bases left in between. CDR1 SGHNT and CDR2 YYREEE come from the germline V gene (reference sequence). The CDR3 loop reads CASSLRAPVQETQYF. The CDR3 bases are TGTGCCAGCAGCTTGCGGGCTCCCGTCCAAGAGACCCAGTACTTC.

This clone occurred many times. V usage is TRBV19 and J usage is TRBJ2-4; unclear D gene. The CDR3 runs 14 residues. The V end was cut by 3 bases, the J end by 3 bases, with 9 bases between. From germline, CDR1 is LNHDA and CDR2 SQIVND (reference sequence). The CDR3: CASSIVADKNIQYF. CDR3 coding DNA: TGTGCCAGTAGTATCGTGGCAGACAAAAACATTCAGTACTTC.

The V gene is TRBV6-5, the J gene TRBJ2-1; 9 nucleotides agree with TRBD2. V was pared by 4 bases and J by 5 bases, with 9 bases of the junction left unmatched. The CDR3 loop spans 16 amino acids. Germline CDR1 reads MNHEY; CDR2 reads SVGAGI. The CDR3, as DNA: TGTGCCAGCAGTTCCCCCCTAGCGGGGAGCAACAATGAGCAGTTCTTC. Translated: CASSSPLAGSNNEQFF.